These T cell receptor beta chains were read from a single sample in a study of blood T cell repertoires in COVID-19. This table comes from immunoSEQ multiplex PCR, and its TCRdb copy is limited to in-frame clones, with some not included. Seen here are hundreds of thousands of clones, around 87% observed once, and the top ten hold about 1.7%. Sequenced material: PBMCs or T cells enriched from blood (not recorded which). All receptors derive from a young woman with acute COVID-19. Each CDR3 is given with its conserved first and last residue. Fields, in order: V gene, J gene, D gene, clone size, CDR3 DNA, CDR3 protein. D genes are given only for firm matches. Where a row states a size, it is once, few, many or the class of an expanded clone; other rows omit it.

v_call: TRBV7-2; j_call: TRBJ2-1; d_call: NA; clone_size: NA; cdr3_nt: TGTGCCAGCAGTAACGTGGGGGGAAATGAGCAGTTCTTC; cdr3_aa: CASSNVGGNEQFF
v_call: TRBV11-2; j_call: TRBJ2-7; d_call: NA; clone_size: NA; cdr3_nt: TGTGCCAGCAGCTTTAGTATCCCGAGCTACGAGCAGTACTTC; cdr3_aa: CASSFSIPSYEQYF
v_call: TRBV27; j_call: TRBJ2-1; d_call: NA; clone_size: NA; cdr3_nt: TGTGCCAGCAGTTTACGGGGTGGGGACTACAATGAGCAGTTCTTC; cdr3_aa: CASSLRGGDYNEQFF
v_call: TRBV7-9; j_call: TRBJ2-1; d_call: TRBD2; clone_size: once; cdr3_nt: TGTGCCAGCCGTAGCGGGAGGGCTGGTAAAAATGAGCAGTTCTTC; cdr3_aa: CASRSGRAGKNEQFF
v_call: TRBV27; j_call: TRBJ2-3; d_call: TRBD2; clone_size: NA; cdr3_nt: TGTGCCAGCAGTTTAGGGACTAGCGGGACGGGGGGGGCAGATACGCAGTATTTT; cdr3_aa: CASSLGTSGTGGADTQYF
v_call: TRBV4-3; j_call: TRBJ2-3; d_call: NA; clone_size: NA; cdr3_nt: TGCGCCAGCGGAGGGGGGGGCCAGACAGATACGCAGTATTTT; cdr3_aa: CASGGGGQTDTQYF
v_call: TRBV5-5; j_call: TRBJ2-6; d_call: TRBD1; clone_size: NA; cdr3_nt: TGTGCCAGCAGCGAGGACAGGGCCCTCTCTGGGGCCAACGTCCTGACTTTC; cdr3_aa: CASSEDRALSGANVLTF
v_call: TRBV7-8; j_call: TRBJ2-2; d_call: TRBD1; clone_size: once; cdr3_nt: TGTGCCAGCAGCTTCTTGACAGGGGAGAACACCGGGGAGCTGTTTTTT; cdr3_aa: CASSFLTGENTGELFF
v_call: TRBV28; j_call: TRBJ2-1; d_call: NA; clone_size: few; cdr3_nt: TGTGCCAGCAGTCCCCCAGGGCCCGGGGGCTACAATGAGCAGTTCTTC; cdr3_aa: CASSPPGPGGYNEQFF
v_call: TRBV19; j_call: TRBJ1-2; d_call: NA; clone_size: NA; cdr3_nt: TGTGCCAGTAGTATAATCCAGGCCTCCTATGGCTACACCTTC; cdr3_aa: CASSIIQASYGYTF
v_call: TRBV5-4; j_call: TRBJ2-7; d_call: NA; clone_size: NA; cdr3_nt: TGTGCCAGCAGCTCCCACCGGGACAATTACGAGCAGTACTTC; cdr3_aa: CASSSHRDNYEQYF
v_call: TRBV19; j_call: TRBJ1-1; d_call: TRBD1; clone_size: NA; cdr3_nt: TGTGCCAGTAGTCACCTTTTGGACAGGGGGCAGGGCACTGAAGCTTTCTTT; cdr3_aa: CASSHLLDRGQGTEAFF
v_call: TRBV27; j_call: TRBJ2-5; d_call: NA; clone_size: NA; cdr3_nt: TGTGCCAGCAGTCTTAATCCGGGACTGAAAGAGACCCAGTACTTC; cdr3_aa: CASSLNPGLKETQYF
v_call: TRBV7-9; j_call: TRBJ2-2; d_call: TRBD2; clone_size: NA; cdr3_nt: TGTGCCAGTGGACTAGCGGGATCCAACACCGGGGAGCTGTTTTTT; cdr3_aa: CASGLAGSNTGELFF
v_call: TRBV19; j_call: TRBJ1-5; d_call: NA; clone_size: NA; cdr3_nt: TGTGCCAGTAGTATAGTGGCATTTGCACCCCAGCATTTT; cdr3_aa: CASSIVAFAPQHF
v_call: TRBV27; j_call: TRBJ2-1; d_call: TRBD2; clone_size: NA; cdr3_nt: TGTGCCAGCAGTTTATCTAGCGGGGGGTACAATGAGCAGTTCTTC; cdr3_aa: CASSLSSGGYNEQFF
v_call: TRBV14; j_call: TRBJ2-2; d_call: NA; clone_size: NA; cdr3_nt: TGTGCCAGCAGCCCCAGGGGGAACACCGGGGAGCTGTTTTTT; cdr3_aa: CASSPRGNTGELFF
v_call: TRBV7-9; j_call: TRBJ2-7; d_call: TRBD1; clone_size: NA; cdr3_nt: TGTGCCAGCAGCCCCGGGACAGACTCCTACGAGCAGTACTTC; cdr3_aa: CASSPGTDSYEQYF
v_call: TRBV6-5; j_call: TRBJ1-5; d_call: NA; clone_size: NA; cdr3_nt: TGTGCCAGCAGGAGACGGGATAGCAATCAGCCCCAGCATTTT; cdr3_aa: CASRRRDSNQPQHF
v_call: TRBV10-2; j_call: TRBJ1-2; d_call: NA; clone_size: NA; cdr3_nt: TGCGCCAGCAGAGCGGACAGTACCAACTATGGCTACACCTTC; cdr3_aa: CASRADSTNYGYTF
v_call: TRBV7-2; j_call: TRBJ2-7; d_call: NA; clone_size: NA; cdr3_nt: TGTGCCAGCAGCTTCTGGGGCGGCACCTACGAGCAGTACTTC; cdr3_aa: CASSFWGGTYEQYF
v_call: TRBV6-5; j_call: TRBJ1-3; d_call: NA; clone_size: few; cdr3_nt: TGTGCCAGCGGTTATGGAGCGCATCTCGGAAACACCATATATTTT; cdr3_aa: CASGYGAHLGNTIYF
v_call: TRBV5-1; j_call: TRBJ2-5; d_call: TRBD1; clone_size: once; cdr3_nt: TGCGCCAGCAGCGATCGACAGGGGGAGACCCAGTACTTC; cdr3_aa: CASSDRQGETQYF
v_call: TRBV27; j_call: TRBJ2-5; d_call: TRBD2; clone_size: NA; cdr3_nt: TGTGCCAGCAGTTCGACTAGCGGGAGGGGAGAGACCCAGTACTTC; cdr3_aa: CASSSTSGRGETQYF
v_call: TRBV3-1/TRBV3-2; j_call: TRBJ1-1; d_call: NA; clone_size: NA; cdr3_nt: TGTGCCAGCAGCCAAGTTTTCGGCACTGAAGCTTTCTTT; cdr3_aa: CASSQVFGTEAFF
v_call: TRBV11-2; j_call: TRBJ1-1; d_call: NA; clone_size: NA; cdr3_nt: TGTGCCAGCAGCAACGGAGGGCCGGCCGGAACTGAAGCTTTCTTT; cdr3_aa: CASSNGGPAGTEAFF
v_call: TRBV5-1; j_call: TRBJ2-7; d_call: NA; clone_size: NA; cdr3_nt: TGCGCCAGCAGCATGGTCTCAGGAAGCGAGCAGTACTTC; cdr3_aa: CASSMVSGSEQYF
v_call: TRBV7-9; j_call: TRBJ2-2; d_call: TRBD1; clone_size: NA; cdr3_nt: TGTGCCAGCAGCTCCAGGGACAGAGCGAACACCGGGGAGCTGTTTTTT; cdr3_aa: CASSSRDRANTGELFF
v_call: TRBV18; j_call: TRBJ1-2; d_call: TRBD1; clone_size: NA; cdr3_nt: TGTGCCAGCTCACCAGTCGACAGGGGAAGCTATGGCTACACCTTC; cdr3_aa: CASSPVDRGSYGYTF
v_call: TRBV6-2/TRBV6-3; j_call: TRBJ1-6; d_call: TRBD1; clone_size: NA; cdr3_nt: TGTGCCAGCAGTTACCCTGGGACAGCCAAAAATTCACCCCTCCACTTT; cdr3_aa: CASSYPGTAKNSPLHF
v_call: TRBV2; j_call: TRBJ1-2; d_call: TRBD1; clone_size: NA; cdr3_nt: TGTGCCAGCAGATTCACGACAGGGAGTGGTGGCTACACCTTC; cdr3_aa: CASRFTTGSGGYTF
v_call: TRBV6-5; j_call: TRBJ1-3; d_call: TRBD1; clone_size: NA; cdr3_nt: TGTGCCAGCAGCTTGGACAGGAGCTCTGGAAACACCATATATTTT; cdr3_aa: CASSLDRSSGNTIYF
v_call: TRBV4-1; j_call: TRBJ2-1; d_call: NA; clone_size: NA; cdr3_nt: TGCGCCAGCAGAGCACCGGGACACAATTACAATGAGCAGTTCTTC; cdr3_aa: CASRAPGHNYNEQFF
v_call: TRBV2; j_call: TRBJ2-1; d_call: TRBD2; clone_size: NA; cdr3_nt: TGTGCCAGCAGTGCGTCCCTAAGCGGGAGCTACAATGAGCAGTTCTTC; cdr3_aa: CASSASLSGSYNEQFF
v_call: TRBV6-6; j_call: TRBJ2-5; d_call: NA; clone_size: NA; cdr3_nt: TGTGCCAGCAGTCGCGAAAGGGGGACCCAGTACTTC; cdr3_aa: CASSRERGTQYF
v_call: TRBV11-3; j_call: TRBJ2-3; d_call: TRBD1; clone_size: NA; cdr3_nt: TGTGCCAGCAGCCCGGACAGGCCCCGCACAGATACGCAGTATTTT; cdr3_aa: CASSPDRPRTDTQYF
v_call: TRBV7-2; j_call: TRBJ1-3; d_call: NA; clone_size: NA; cdr3_nt: TGTGCCAGCAGGCCCCGCGGGACCTCCCTCTCTGGAAACACCATATATTTT; cdr3_aa: CASRPRGTSLSGNTIYF
v_call: TRBV28; j_call: TRBJ2-3; d_call: NA; clone_size: NA; cdr3_nt: TGTGCCAGCAGTGAACAGCGGGGCACAGATACGCAGTATTTT; cdr3_aa: CASSEQRGTDTQYF